This T cell receptor beta chain was captured in a study of shared T cell receptors in the human thymus. Clones were sequenced by immunoSEQ multiplex PCR, and TCRdb holds only the in-frame ones, with some missing. The repertoire has some 400,000 clones, over 90% of them found once; the top ten carry about 0.02%. This CDR3 comprises 18 residues. Germline assignment: CDR1 LGHNA and CDR2 YNFKEQ. With V trimmed by 1 base and J by 0 bases, 9 bases remained unmatched. This chain links TRBV4-2 with TRBJ1-5, with 7 bases identical to TRBD1. The material sequenced was thymocytes. The receptor was isolated from a human donor. For the CDR3, the DNA is TGTGCCAGCAGCCAAGCGAGCCCAGGGACAGATAGCAATCAGCCCCAGCATTTT. This translates into CASSQASPGTDSNQPQHF.